This entry concerns a single TCR beta chain. The data belong to a study of T-cell reconstitution after alpha-beta-depleted transplantation in children. Preparation of the TCRbeta library involved a method that used unique molecular identifiers. MiXCR was run by TCRdb on the PCR reads, yielding one entry per CDR3 protein. This sample carries some 300,000 distinct CDR3 sequences, 9% to 12% of them seen once, and the ten largest clones take 2.4%. V trimming: 4 bases; J trimming: 12 bases; junction bases outside the gene matches: 6. The CDR3 is 11 amino acids. Per the germline V gene, CDR1 is KGHSH and CDR2 is LQKENI.

The rearrangement uses TRBV18 and TRBJ2-7; 7 bases are shared with TRBD1. This sequence originates from a human donor who donated a stem cell graft to a child with acute lymphoblastic leukemia. Sequencing was performed on PBMCs from the stem cell graft donor, taken from the stem cell graft. DNA of the CDR3: TGTGCCAGCTCACTGGGGACAGAAATGTACTTC. Amino acids: CASSLGTEMYF.